This T cell receptor (beta chain) was sequenced for a study of CD8+CD57+ T cells in acquired aplastic anemia. The overall study: Some 11 million reads, on average, were obtained for CD4+ cells from healthy donors.

This clonotype was seen a handful of times. Its antigen remains unidentified. A read error is possible here, since a much larger clone lies one base away. Study-wide findings and caveats: Significant differences in CD8+ Simpson's diversity were not observed between patients and controls.

V lost 5 bases to trimming and J lost 1 base, with 12 bases between them. Germline values: CDR1 SGHTS, CDR2 YDEGEE. The CDR3 is 14 residues long. For CDR3 and TCR beta VDJ profiling, genomic DNA was the template used. TCRdb re-called the reads with MiXCR, one entry per CDR3 protein. This sample carries over 150,000 distinct CDR3 sequences, approximately 52% of them seen once, and the ten largest clones take roughly 15%. The sample comprised sorted CD4+, CD8+, or CD8+CD57+ T cells (not recorded which) from PBMCs. The genes are TRBV5-8 and TRBJ1-1; D perhaps matches TRBD1 (6 bases). This receptor was identified in a human donor in good health, serving as a control. The CDR3 here is CASRQGLSNTEAFF. CDR3 DNA sequence: TGTGCCAGCAGACAGGGCCTATCGAACACTGAAGCTTTCTTT. Full variable domain (rest looked up from reference TRBV5-8 and TRBJ1-1): EAGVTQSPTHLIKTRGQQATLRCSPISGHTSVYWYQQALGLGLQFLLWYDEGEERNRGNFPPRFSGRQFPNYSSELNVNALELEDSALYLCASRQGLSNTEAFFGQGTRLTVV.